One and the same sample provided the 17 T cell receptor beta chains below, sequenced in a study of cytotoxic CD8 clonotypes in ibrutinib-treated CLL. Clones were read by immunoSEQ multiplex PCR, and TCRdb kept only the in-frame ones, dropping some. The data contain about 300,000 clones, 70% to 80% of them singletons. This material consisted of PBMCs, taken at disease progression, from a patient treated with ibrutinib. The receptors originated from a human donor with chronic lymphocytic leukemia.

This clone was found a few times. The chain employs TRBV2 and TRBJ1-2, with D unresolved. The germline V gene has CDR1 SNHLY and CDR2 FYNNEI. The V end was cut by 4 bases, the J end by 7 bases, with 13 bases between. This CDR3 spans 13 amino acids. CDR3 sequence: CASSARTESGYTF. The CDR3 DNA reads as TGTGCCAGCAGTGCCCGTACAGAGTCTGGCTACACCTTC.

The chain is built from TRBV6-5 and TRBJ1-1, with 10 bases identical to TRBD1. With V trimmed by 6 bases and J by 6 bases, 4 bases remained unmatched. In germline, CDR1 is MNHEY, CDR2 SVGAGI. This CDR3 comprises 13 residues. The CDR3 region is CASSWTGGAEAFF. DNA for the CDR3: TGTGCCAGCAGCTGGACAGGGGGGGCTGAAGCTTTCTTT.

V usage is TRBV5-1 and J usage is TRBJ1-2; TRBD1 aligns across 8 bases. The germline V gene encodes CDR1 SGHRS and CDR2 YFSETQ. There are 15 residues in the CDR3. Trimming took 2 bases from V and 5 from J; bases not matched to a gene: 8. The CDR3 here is CASSFTGGNEYGYTF. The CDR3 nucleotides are TGCGCCAGCAGCTTCACAGGGGGAAATGAGTATGGCTACACCTTC.

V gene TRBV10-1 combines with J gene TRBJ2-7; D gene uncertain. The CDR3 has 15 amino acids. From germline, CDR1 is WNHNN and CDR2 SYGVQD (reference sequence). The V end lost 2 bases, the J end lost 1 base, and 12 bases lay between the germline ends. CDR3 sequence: CASSELMDGSYEQYF. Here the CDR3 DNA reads TGCGCCAGCAGTGAGCTAATGGACGGATCCTACGAGCAGTACTTC.

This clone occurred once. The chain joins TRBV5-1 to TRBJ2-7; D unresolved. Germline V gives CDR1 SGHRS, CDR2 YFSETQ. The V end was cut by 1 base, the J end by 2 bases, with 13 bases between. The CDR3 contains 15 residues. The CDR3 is CASSLYPLGTYEQYF. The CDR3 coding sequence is TGCGCCAGCAGCTTGTACCCCCTCGGAACCTACGAGCAGTACTTC.

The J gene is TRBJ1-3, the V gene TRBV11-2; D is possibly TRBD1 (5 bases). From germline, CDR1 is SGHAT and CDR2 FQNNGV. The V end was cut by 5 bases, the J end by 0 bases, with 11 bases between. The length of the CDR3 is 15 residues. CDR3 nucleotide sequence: TGTGCCAGCAGCCATGACAGAACCTCTGGAAACACCATATATTTT. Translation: CASSHDRTSGNTIYF.

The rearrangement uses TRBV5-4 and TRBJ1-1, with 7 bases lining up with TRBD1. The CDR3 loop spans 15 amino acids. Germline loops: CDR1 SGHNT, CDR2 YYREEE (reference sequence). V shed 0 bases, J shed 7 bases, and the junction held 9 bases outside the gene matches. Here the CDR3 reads CASSLETGLRGEAFF. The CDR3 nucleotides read TGTGCCAGCAGCTTGGAGACAGGGTTGCGGGGTGAAGCTTTCTTT.

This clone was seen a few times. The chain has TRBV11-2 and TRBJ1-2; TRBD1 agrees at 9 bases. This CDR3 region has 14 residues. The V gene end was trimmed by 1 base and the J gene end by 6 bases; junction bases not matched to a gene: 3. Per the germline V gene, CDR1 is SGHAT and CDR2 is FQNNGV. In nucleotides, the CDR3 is TGTGCCAGCAGCTTAGGATGGACAGGGGATGGCTACACCTTC. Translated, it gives CASSLGWTGDGYTF.

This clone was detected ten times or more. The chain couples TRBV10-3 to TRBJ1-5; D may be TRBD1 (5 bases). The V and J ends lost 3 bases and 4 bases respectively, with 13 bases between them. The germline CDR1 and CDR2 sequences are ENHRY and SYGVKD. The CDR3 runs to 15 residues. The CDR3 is CAISEFGGSNQPQHF. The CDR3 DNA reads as TGTGCCATCAGTGAATTTGGGGGAAGTAATCAGCCCCAGCATTTT.

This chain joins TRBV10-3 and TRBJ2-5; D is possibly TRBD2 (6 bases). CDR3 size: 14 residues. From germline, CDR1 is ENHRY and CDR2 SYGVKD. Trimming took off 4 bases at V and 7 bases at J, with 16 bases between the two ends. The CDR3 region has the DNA TGTGCCATCAGTGGGGGACTGTCCCGGGGGACCCAGTACTTC. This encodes CAISGGLSRGTQYF.

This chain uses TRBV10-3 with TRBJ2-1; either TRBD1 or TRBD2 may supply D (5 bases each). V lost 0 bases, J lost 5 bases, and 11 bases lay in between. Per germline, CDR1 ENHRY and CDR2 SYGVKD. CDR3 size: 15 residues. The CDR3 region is CAISESGTNDNEQFF. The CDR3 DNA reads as TGTGCCATCAGTGAGTCGGGGACCAATGACAATGAGCAGTTCTTC.

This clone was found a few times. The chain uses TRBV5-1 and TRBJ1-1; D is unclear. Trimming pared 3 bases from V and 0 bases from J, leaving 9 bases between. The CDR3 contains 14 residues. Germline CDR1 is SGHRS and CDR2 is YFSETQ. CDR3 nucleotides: TGCGCCAGCAGCTCCTCTGACCTGAACACTGAAGCTTTCTTT. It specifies CASSSSDLNTEAFF.

For the CDR3, the DNA is TGTGCCAGCAGACTTCGACTGAAGGCTTATGGCTACACCTTC. Amino acids: CASRLRLKAYGYTF. V gene TRBV5-4 combines with J gene TRBJ1-2, with no clear D. Trimming shortened V by 5 bases and J by 5 bases, and 16 bases separated the two germline ends. The CDR3 runs to 14 residues. CDR1 and CDR2 (germline): SGHNT, YYREEE (reference sequence).

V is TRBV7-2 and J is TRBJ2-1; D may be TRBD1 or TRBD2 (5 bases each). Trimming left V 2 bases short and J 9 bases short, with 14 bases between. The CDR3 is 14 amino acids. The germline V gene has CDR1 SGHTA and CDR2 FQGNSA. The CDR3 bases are TGTGCCAGCAGCTTAATGAGTGGTGGGGGTGAGCAGTTCTTC. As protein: CASSLMSGGGEQFF.

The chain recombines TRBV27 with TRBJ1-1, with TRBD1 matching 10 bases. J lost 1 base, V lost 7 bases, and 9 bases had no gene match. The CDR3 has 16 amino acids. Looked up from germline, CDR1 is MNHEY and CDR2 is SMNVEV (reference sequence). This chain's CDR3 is CASKGRDRGKNTEAFF. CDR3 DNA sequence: TGTGCCAGCAAAGGCCGGGACAGGGGAAAGAACACTGAAGCTTTCTTT.

In DNA, the CDR3 is TGTGCCAGCAGTTTAGGTCGACAGGACCGAGAGACCCAGTACTTC. It yields the protein CASSLGRQDRETQYF. The chain is built from TRBV28 and TRBJ2-5; the D gene is possibly TRBD1 (6 bases). Trimming cost V 2 bases and J 4 bases, with 14 bases left between them. This CDR3 is built from 15 residues. Germline values: CDR1 MDHEN, CDR2 SYDVKM.

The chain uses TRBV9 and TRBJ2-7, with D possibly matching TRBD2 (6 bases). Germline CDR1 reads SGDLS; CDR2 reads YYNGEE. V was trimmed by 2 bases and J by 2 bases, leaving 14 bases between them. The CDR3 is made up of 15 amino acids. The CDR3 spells CASSVRWGGTYEQYF. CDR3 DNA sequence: TGTGCCAGCAGCGTCAGGTGGGGAGGTACCTACGAGCAGTACTTC.